This TCR beta chain was retrieved from a study of blood T cell repertoires in COVID-19 (dated by TCRdb to about 2020). About the investigation overall: The collaborator samples originated in the United States, Italy and Spain and spanned the acute and convalescent phases of COVID-19. The prospective study material was composed of cDNA or gDNA derived from T cells, B-cell-depleted T cells, or PBMCs. Subjects who had been exposed to COVID-19, were actively infected with it, or had recovered from it provided the deeply sampled blood TCRbeta repertoires that made up the dataset. The repertoires were released in a freely available public database intended as a resource for research on the immune response to SARS-CoV-2. The samples were drawn from the first 160 participants of the ongoing ImmuneRACE study and from 1,254 subjects provided by 6 global collaborators. Nearly every sample came with metadata listing a de-identified subject ID, COVID-19 status, age in years and sex. Where available, HLA class I and class II types were taken from metadata supplied by the sample provider and were not determined by assay-based typing. The investigation overall reported the following: The quantity of clinical and demographic metadata differed by source and by participant and was supplied without curation.

The CDR3 goes from the cysteine to the phenylalanine over 14 residues. The only DNA kept is the CDR3, 42 bases in frame from the first base. The germline V gene provides CDR1 MDHEN and CDR2 SYDVKM. V drops 3 bases and J drops 2 bases, leaving 10 bases in between. Each collaborating institution followed its own protocols to collect whole blood in K2EDTA tubes. For TCRbeta analysis, collaborators shipped samples in one of three forms: frozen whole blood, isolated PBMCs, or DNA extracted from either of those sample types. TCRbeta CDR3 regions were amplified from genomic DNA using the immunoSEQ Assay, a bias-controlled multiplex PCR. The published analysis was carried out like this. The number of nucleated cells in each sample was estimated by amplification of reference gene primers within the assay. To quantify the absolute abundance of each unique TCRbeta CDR3 rearrangement, sequence reads were collapsed and filtered. For each sample, productive Simpson clonality was calculated by taking the square root of Simpson's diversity index across productive rearrangements. The table comes from immuneACCESS by way of TCRdb, which keeps in-frame sequences with V and J called. Part of the clones is missing from these tables; in studies checked, under half for an unresolved V gene and the rest for unknown reasons. V, J and clone size are those of that table, while D and trimming were read from the DNA. In all, the sample holds some 70,000 clones, and approximately 90% of those were seen once. Around 0.58% of the sample rests with the top ten.

Turning to this clone: This clone's antigen is unknown. No much larger clonotype is one base removed from it; base qualities were not supplied.

This sequence originates from a man aged 60 to 75 with acute or convalescent COVID-19. The sequenced sample consisted of peripheral blood. The rearranged chain carries TRBV28 and TRBJ1-1, with the D gene uncertain. The nucleotide sequence is given as TGTGCCAGCAGTTTCCCCGGTGCAAACACTGAAGCTTTCTTT. Its translation reads: CASSFPGANTEAFF.